This TCR beta chain emerged from a study of T cell clones after liver transplantation. Study-wide background: TCRbeta sequencing after a pre-transplant mixed lymphocyte reaction identified graft-donor-reactive clones, later tracked in post-transplant blood.

Unstimulated PBMCs were sorted into CD3+CD4+ and CD3+CD8+ populations. This clone was found once. Measured with immunoSEQ multiplex PCR; TCRdb has only the in-frame clones, and not every one. The sample yields around 120,000 clones, around nine tenths seen once. V shed 4 bases and J shed 0 bases, with 14 bases lying between them. The CDR3 has 17 residues. Germline lookup yields CDR1 SGHRS and CDR2 YFSETQ. The specimen comprised CD4+ T cells from blood, sampled 12 months after liver transplant. The source is a human patient who received a liver transplant. Certain T cells may be donor cells from the graft. The gene calls are TRBV5-1 and TRBJ2-6; D remains unclear. This CDR3 is CASSRGDIPSGANVLTF. Written as DNA, the CDR3 is TGCGCCAGCAGCCGAGGAGACATACCCTCTGGGGCCAACGTCCTGACTTTC.